This entry concerns a single T cell receptor beta chain. TCRdb's copy holds only in-frame clones and misses some; the assay was immunoSEQ multiplex PCR. The sample contains over 95,000 clones, about nine tenths of which appear only once. The sample belongs to a study of T cell responses to AZD1222 COVID-19 vaccine. The sequence came from an adult who received the AZD1222 COVID-19 vaccine. This sample comprised peripheral blood, obtained 28 days after the second AZD1222 dose.

CDR3 in DNA: TGCGCCAGCAGCTTGGAGGCTCGGAGCTCCTACAATGAGCAGTTCTTC. Protein: CASSLEARSSYNEQFF. V usage is TRBV5-1 and J usage is TRBJ2-1, with D unresolved. With 0 bases removed from V and 0 bases from J, the gap between germline ends came to 10 bases. This CDR3 spans 16 amino acids. CDR1 and CDR2 (germline): SGHRS, YFSETQ. Full variable domain (outside the CDR3, taken from reference TRBV5-1 and TRBJ2-1): KAGVTQTPRYLIKTRGQQVTLSCSPISGHRSVSWYQQTPGQGLQFLFEYFSETQRNKGNFPGRFSGRQFSNSRSEMNVSTLELGDSALYLCASSLEARSSYNEQFFGPGTRLTVL.